The 3 T cell receptor beta chains below all came from one sample that was sequenced in a study of T cell clones after liver transplantation. Profiled with immunoSEQ multiplex PCR; TCRdb holds only in-frame clones, not every one. The profile shows 15,000 to 20,000 clones, over 75% of them singletons. The sample here was CD8+ T cells from blood, taken roughly 50 months after liver transplant. The receptor set was obtained from a human patient who received a liver transplant. Some T cells may be provided by the graft donor.

V usage is TRBV6-5 and J usage is TRBJ2-1, with D tentatively TRBD1 or TRBD2 (5 bases each). V was clipped by 3 bases and J by 5 bases, with 11 bases between them. The CDR3 spans 14 residues. Germline V gene lookup returns CDR1 MNHEY and CDR2 SVGAGI. This CDR3 reads CASSYVGVNNEQFF. The CDR3 DNA follows: TGTGCCAGCAGTTATGTGGGGGTTAACAATGAGCAGTTCTTC.

This sequence joins TRBV7-2 and TRBJ2-7; TRBD1 is a possible D gene (5 bases). V was pared by 2 bases and J by 2 bases, with 10 bases between. The CDR3 runs to 14 residues. CDR1 is SGHTA, CDR2 FQGNSA, per germline. This CDR3 reads CASSLPGPTYEQYF. CDR3 in DNA: TGTGCCAGCAGCTTACCAGGGCCTACCTACGAGCAGTACTTC.

The chain employs TRBV6-6 and TRBJ2-1; 9 nucleotides agree with TRBD2. Trimming cost V 6 bases and J 4 bases; bases outside gene matches: 7. The CDR3 has 15 amino acids. The germline V gene has CDR1 MNHNY and CDR2 SVGAGI (reference sequence). The CDR3 DNA reads TGTGCCAGCAGAAAAGTAGCGGGAGCATACAATGAGCAGTTCTTC. Residues: CASRKVAGAYNEQFF.